The 4 T cell receptor beta chains reported below all come from one sample, sequenced in a study of shared clonotypes between healthy human individuals. Assay: immunoSEQ multiplex PCR; the TCRdb copy retains only in-frame clones and omits some. The table lists 950,000 to 1,100,000 clones, 70% to 80% of them singletons. The sequencing input was memory CD4+ T cells from PBMCs. Subset described: CD45RA-negative fraction. The receptors come from a man younger than 30 in good health. Some clones in this sample may be carry-over from other donors' samples.

The chain recombines TRBV6-6 with TRBJ2-1, with no clear D. Per germline, CDR1 MNHNY and CDR2 SVGAGI (reference sequence). Trimming left V 3 bases short and J 9 bases short, with 9 bases between. The CDR3 length is 12 residues. CDR3 in DNA: TGTGCCAGCAGTTATACAGCTTTTGAGCAGTTCTTC. Residues: CASSYTAFEQFF.

V usage is TRBV4-3 and J usage is TRBJ2-1; D call uncertain. V was pared by 1 base and J by 0 bases, with 19 bases between. This CDR3 contains 19 residues. The germline gives CDR1 LGHNA, CDR2 YSLEER. This CDR3 reads CASSQGTKGFLSSYNEQFF. In nucleotides, the CDR3 is TGCGCCAGCAGCCAAGGGACGAAGGGTTTCCTATCCTCCTACAATGAGCAGTTCTTC.

The gene calls are TRBV7-2 and TRBJ1-2; 7 bases are shared with TRBD1. Germline V lookup: CDR1 SGHTA, CDR2 FQGNSA. The CDR3 extends over 14 amino acids. Losses at the gene ends were 5 bases for V and 4 bases for J; bases not matched to a gene: 7. CDR3 coding DNA: TGTGCCAGCAGCAGCCCGGGACAGCTCTATGGCTACACCTTC. Amino acid sequence: CASSSPGQLYGYTF.

The chain is built from TRBV18 and TRBJ2-7; D is perhaps TRBD1 (6 bases). V lost 1 base and J 4 bases, leaving 11 bases between the germline ends. The length of the CDR3 is 14 residues. Germline V gene sequence: CDR1 KGHSH, CDR2 LQKENI. The CDR3 loop is CASSPRTEVYEQYF. DNA for the CDR3: TGTGCCAGCTCACCACGGACAGAGGTATACGAGCAGTACTTC.